This T cell receptor (beta chain) was documented in a study of cytomegalovirus exposure and HLA in healthy donors. Per the germline V gene, CDR1 is SGHTA and CDR2 is FQGNSA. This CDR3 is 14 amino acids long. Trimming cost V 5 bases and J 2 bases, with 12 bases left between them. In regard to this clone: Its matching antigen is unknown.

13 Jbeta primers and 60 Vbeta primers were used for the PCR. Libraries were prepared by immunoSEQ multiplex PCR; TCRdb keeps only in-frame clonotypes and omits some of them. This sample yields approximately 110,000 clones, of which around 82% are seen a single time; 5.4% belongs to the top ten. The study, taken as a whole, reports: It was reported that TCR beta sequences correctly inferred the HLA-A and HLA-B alleles for most subjects. Immune exposure information comprised only CMV serostatus. Differences between HLA loci emerged in a later analysis of TCR association rates, with DRB1 most and HLA-C fewest.

J is TRBJ1-2 and V is TRBV7-2, with D possibly matching TRBD1 (6 bases). The clonotype comes from a woman in her twenties or thirties in good health and CMV-seropositive. The source material was PBMCs. CDR3 coding DNA: TGTGCCAGCAGCAGGGACACCCAGAACTATGGCTACACCTTC. As protein: CASSRDTQNYGYTF. Variable domain in full (rest from reference TRBV7-2 and TRBJ1-2): GAGVSQSPSNKVTEKGKDVELRCDPISGHTALYWYRQSLGQGLEFLIYFQGNSAPDKSGLPSDRFSAERTGGSVSTLTIQRTQQEDSAVYLCASSRDTQNYGYTFGSGTRLTVV.